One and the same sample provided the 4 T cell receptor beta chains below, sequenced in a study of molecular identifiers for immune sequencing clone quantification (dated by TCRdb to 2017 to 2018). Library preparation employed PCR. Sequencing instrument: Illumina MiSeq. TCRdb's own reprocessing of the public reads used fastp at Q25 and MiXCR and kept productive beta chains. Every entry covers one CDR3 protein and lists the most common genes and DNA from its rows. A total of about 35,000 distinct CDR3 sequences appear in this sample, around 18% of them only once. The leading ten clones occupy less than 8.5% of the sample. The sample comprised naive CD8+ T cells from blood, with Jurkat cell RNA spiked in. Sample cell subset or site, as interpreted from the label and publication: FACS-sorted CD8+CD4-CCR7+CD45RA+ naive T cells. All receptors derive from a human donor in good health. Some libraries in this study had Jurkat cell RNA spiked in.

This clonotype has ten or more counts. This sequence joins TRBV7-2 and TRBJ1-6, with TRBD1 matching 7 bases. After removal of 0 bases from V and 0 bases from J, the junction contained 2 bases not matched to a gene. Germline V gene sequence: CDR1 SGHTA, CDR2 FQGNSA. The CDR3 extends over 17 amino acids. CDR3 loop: CASSLAPGGSYNSPLHF. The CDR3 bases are TGTGCCAGCAGCTTAGCACCAGGGGGCTCCTATAATTCACCCCTCCACTTT. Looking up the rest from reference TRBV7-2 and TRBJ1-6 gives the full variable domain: GAGVSQSPSNKVTEKGKDVELRCDPISGHTALYWYRQSLGQGLEFLIYFQGNSAPDKSGLPSDRFSAERTGGSVSTLTIQRTQQEDSAVYLCASSLAPGGSYNSPLHFGNGTRLTVT.

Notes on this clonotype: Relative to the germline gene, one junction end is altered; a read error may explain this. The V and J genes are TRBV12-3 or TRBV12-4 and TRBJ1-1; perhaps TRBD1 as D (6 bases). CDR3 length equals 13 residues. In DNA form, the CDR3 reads TGTGCCAACAGTTTAGGGGGAAACACTGAAGCTTTCTTT. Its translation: CANSLGGNTEAFF.

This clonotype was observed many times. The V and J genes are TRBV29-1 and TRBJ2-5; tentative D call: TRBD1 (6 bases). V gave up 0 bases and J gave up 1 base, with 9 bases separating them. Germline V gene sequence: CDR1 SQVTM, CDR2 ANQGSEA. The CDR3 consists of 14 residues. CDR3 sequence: CSVEDGQSQETQYF. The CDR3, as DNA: TGCAGCGTTGAAGATGGACAGTCCCAAGAGACCCAGTACTTC.

The CDR3 region has the DNA TGTGCCAGCAGCTCGAGACTAGCGGGAGGCCCAAGGAATGAGCAGTTCTTC. Protein product: CASSSRLAGGPRNEQFF. The chain links TRBV7-9 to TRBJ2-1; 13 nucleotides match TRBD2. The CDR3 contains 17 residues. The junction had 10 bases not matched to a gene; V was cut back by 4 bases and J by 7 bases. Germline assignment: CDR1 SEHNR and CDR2 FQNEAQ (reference sequence).